Listed here is a single T cell receptor (beta chain). Its specificity is unknown. Sequenced by immunoSEQ multiplex PCR; TCRdb stores in-frame clones only, minus some. Here the sample spans roughly 63,000 clones, 89% being singletons. Looked up from germline, CDR1 is LNHNV and CDR2 is YYDKDF (reference sequence). This CDR3 has 17 amino acids. V dropped 4 bases and J dropped 2; count of bases not matched to a gene: 13. The study sampled blood at baseline, cycle 4 day 1, and cycle 7 day 1. This entry comes from a study of OX40 agonist ivuxolimab in advanced cancers. Study overall: Previous treatment with anti-PD-1, anti-PD-L1 or anti-CTLA-4 therapy was allowed; 40% had received some. Study findings and constraints: Clonal expansion in partial responders at 0.1-3.0 mg/kg ranked among the lowest. Normalized T-cell clonal expansion was also low in some nonresponders.

This sequence joins TRBV15 and TRBJ2-5; 7 bases match TRBD2. Source: CD4+ or CD8+ T cells sorted from blood, taken in a trial of the OX40 agonist ivuxolimab. The sequence was obtained from an adult with an advanced solid tumor such as melanoma, head and neck, liver or kidney cancer. Here the CDR3 reads CATSTAGNQVLQETQYF. CDR3 nucleotides: TGTGCCACCAGCACAGCGGGAAATCAGGTGTTGCAAGAGACCCAGTACTTC.